These 6 T cell receptor beta chains came from one sample sequenced in a study of Graves' ophthalmopathy and Graves' hyperthyroidism. RNA transcripts provided the template for amplifying TCR beta CDR3 regions. The first-round RT-PCR employed HTBI primers together with the Qiagen OneStep RT-PCR kit. A multiplex PCR was then performed as the second round. One entry per CDR3 protein, called by TCRdb with MiXCR from the multiplex PCR reads. This sample yields about 620,000 distinct CDR3 sequences, of which around a fifth are seen a single time; around 7% belongs to the top ten. The sample consisted of peripheral blood. The receptors were gathered from a woman under 30 with stable Graves' hyperthyroidism. Some clones in this sample may be carry-over from other donors' samples.

This clonotype was recorded at least ten times. V gene TRBV19 combines with J gene TRBJ1-1; D is unclear. There are 13 residues in the CDR3. Germline CDR1 and CDR2: LNHDA and SQIVND (reference sequence). V lost 3 bases and J 4 bases, leaving 9 bases between the germline ends. As DNA, the CDR3 is TGTGCCAGTAGTATTGCGGGAGGCACTGAAGCTTTCTTT. Translated: CASSIAGGTEAFF.

This chain connects TRBV6-4 to TRBJ2-5; 8 bases agree with TRBD2. Germline-derived CDR1 and CDR2 are MRHNA and SNTAGT. The CDR3 is 13 residues long. J was trimmed by 5 bases and V by 5 bases; bases with no gene match: 4. The CDR3 DNA is TGTGCCAGCAGTTACGAGCGGGGGGAGACCCAGTACTTC. Protein sequence: CASSYERGETQYF.

The rearrangement uses TRBV30 and TRBJ1-1; 8 bases line up with TRBD1. J lost 6 bases, V lost 5 bases, and 5 bases had no gene match. This CDR3 region has 12 residues. CDR1 is GTSNPN, CDR2 SVGIG, per germline (reference sequence). The CDR3: CAWSGTGAEAFF. The CDR3 nucleotides read TGTGCCTGGTCTGGGACAGGTGCTGAAGCTTTCTTT.

V is TRBV28 and J is TRBJ1-1; 7 bases map to TRBD1. Germline loops: CDR1 MDHEN, CDR2 SYDVKM. Germline trimming cut 3 bases from V and 2 bases from J; bases unmatched to any gene: 9. CDR3 length equals 16 residues. The CDR3 loop is CASSLAGGIGNTEAFF. DNA for the CDR3: TGTGCCAGCAGTTTGGCAGGGGGTATAGGAAACACTGAAGCTTTCTTT.

This clonotype was recorded only once. The chain is built from TRBV28 and TRBJ1-6, with D possibly matching TRBD1 (6 bases). Per the germline V gene, CDR1 is MDHEN and CDR2 is SYDVKM. This CDR3 is built from 14 residues. V dropped 10 bases and J dropped 5 bases, with 15 bases sitting between them. The CDR3 protein is CAIMGGQHNSPLHF. In DNA, the CDR3 is TGTGCCATCATGGGGGGGCAGCATAATTCACCCCTCCACTTT. Full variable domain (outside the CDR3, taken from reference TRBV28 and TRBJ1-6): DVKVTQSSRYLVKRTGEKVFLECVQDMDHENMFWYRQDPGLGLRLIYFSYDVKMKEKGDIPEGYSVSREKKERFSLILESASTNQTSMYLCAIMGGQHNSPLHFGNGTRLTVT.

The V and J genes are TRBV11-1 and TRBJ1-5; D possibly corresponds to TRBD1 (5 bases). This CDR3 contains 17 residues. Trimming cost V 6 bases and J 0 bases, with 18 bases left between them. Germline assignment: CDR1 SGHAT and CDR2 FQDESV (reference sequence). CDR3 region: CASSLGEGLHSNQPQHF. The CDR3 DNA follows: TGTGCCAGCAGTCTGGGGGAGGGACTACATAGCAATCAGCCCCAGCATTTT.